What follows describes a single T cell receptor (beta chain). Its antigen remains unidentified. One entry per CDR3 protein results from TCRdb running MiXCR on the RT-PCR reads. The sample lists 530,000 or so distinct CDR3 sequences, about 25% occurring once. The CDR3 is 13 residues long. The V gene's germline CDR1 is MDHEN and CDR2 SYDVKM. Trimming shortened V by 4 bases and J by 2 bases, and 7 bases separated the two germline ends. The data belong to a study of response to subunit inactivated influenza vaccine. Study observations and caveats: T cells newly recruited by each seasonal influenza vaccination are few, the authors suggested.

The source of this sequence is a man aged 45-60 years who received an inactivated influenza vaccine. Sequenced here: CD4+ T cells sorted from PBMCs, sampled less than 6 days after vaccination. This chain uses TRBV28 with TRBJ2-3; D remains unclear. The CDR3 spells CASSSPFTDTQYF. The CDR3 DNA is TGTGCCAGCAGTTCCCCGTTCACAGATACGCAGTATTTT.